The 21 T cell receptor beta chains listed next were all sequenced from one sample in a study of T cell repertoires in cytomegalovirus infection. TCRdb re-called the reads through MiXCR, storing one row per CDR3 protein. The data contain some 920,000 distinct CDR3 sequences, around a third of them singletons. No antigen has been identified for these receptors. The sequencing used cultured CD8+ T cells from PBMCs, collected from culture after CMV antigen stimulation. These receptors originate from a human donor in good health (CMV status not recorded). Some clones in this sample may be carry-over from other donors' samples.

The CDR3, as DNA: TGTGCCACCAGTGAAGGGGGCGGAGGCAATCAGCCCCAGCATTTT. Its protein is CATSEGGGGNQPQHF. This chain joins TRBV24-1 and TRBJ1-5, with 7 bases identical to TRBD1. The CDR3 runs 15 residues. The trim removed 4 bases at V and 2 bases at J, leaving 4 bases unmatched. Looked up from germline, CDR1 is KGHDR and CDR2 is SFDVKD.

V usage is TRBV6-2 or TRBV6-3 and J usage is TRBJ2-5; weak D call: TRBD1 (5 bases). CDR1 and CDR2 from the germline V gene are MNHEY and SVGEGT. Trimming left V 8 bases short and J 0 bases short, with 10 bases between. CDR3 length: 13 amino acids. The CDR3 nucleotides read TGTGCCAGCTCCCCAGGGTACCAAGAGACCCAGTACTTC. This codes for CASSPGYQETQYF.

This clonotype occurred a few times. V and J are TRBV12-3 or TRBV12-4 and TRBJ2-2, with 11 bases matching TRBD1. V lost 10 bases to trimming and J lost 6 bases; unmatched junction nucleotides: 7. This CDR3 region has 14 residues. The CDR3 sequence is CATQEGQGAGELFF. The CDR3 bases are TGTGCCACCCAAGAGGGACAGGGGGCCGGGGAGCTGTTTTTT.

V and J are TRBV5-4 and TRBJ2-3, with 16 bases fitting TRBD2. This CDR3 has 18 amino acids. Germline values: CDR1 SGHNT, CDR2 YYREEE (reference sequence). Trimming cost V 4 bases and J 5 bases; bases outside gene matches: 10. The CDR3 sequence is CASSGGLAGGPGKDTQYF. CDR3 DNA: TGTGCCAGCAGCGGGGGACTAGCGGGGGGGCCTGGTAAAGATACGCAGTATTTT.

In its sample, this clonotype was seen many times. The chain carries TRBV7-9 and TRBJ1-4, with TRBD1 as a possible D gene (5 bases). CDR3 length: 13 residues. V was shortened by 7 bases and J by 8 bases, with 14 bases between the two germline ends. CDR1 and CDR2 (germline): SEHNR, FQNEAQ (reference sequence). For the CDR3, the DNA is TGTGCCAGCAAAGTTGCGGGGGAAGAAAAACTGTTTTTT. The encoded protein is CASKVAGEEKLFF. Supplemented by reference TRBV7-9 and TRBJ1-4, the full variable domain reads DTGVSQNPRHKITKRGQNVTFRCDPISEHNRLYWYRQTLGQGPEFLTYFQNEAQLEKSRLLSDRFSAERPKGSFSTLEIQRTEQGDSAMYLCASKVAGEEKLFFGSGTQLSVL.

This clonotype was recorded at least ten times. This rearrangement joins TRBV7-9 to TRBJ1-1; maybe TRBD1 (6 bases). Germline CDR1 is SEHNR and CDR2 is FQNEAQ (reference sequence). V lost 5 bases and J lost 5, with 12 bases in between. CDR3 length: 13 residues. CDR3 in DNA: TGTGCCAGCAGCCCCCAGGGGCGGACTGAAGCTTTCTTT. Translating it yields CASSPQGRTEAFF.

V usage is TRBV7-2 and J usage is TRBJ2-5, with a possible D match to TRBD1 (6 bases). Trimming cost V 2 bases and J 3 bases, with 10 bases left between them. This CDR3 spans 14 amino acids. CDR1 and CDR2 (germline): SGHTA, FQGNSA. CDR3 nucleotide sequence: TGTGCCAGCAGCTTATGGGCAGGGGAAGAGACCCAGTACTTC. It specifies CASSLWAGEETQYF. Combining the CDR3 with reference TRBV7-2 and TRBJ2-5 gives the whole variable domain GAGVSQSPSNKVTEKGKDVELRCDPISGHTALYWYRQSLGQGLEFLIYFQGNSAPDKSGLPSDRFSAERTGGSVSTLTIQRTQQEDSAVYLCASSLWAGEETQYFGPGTRLLVL.

This clonotype was observed a single time. The chain is built from TRBV11-2 and TRBJ2-7; 7 bases are shared with TRBD1. J gave up 1 base and V 7 bases, and 7 bases lay outside the gene matches. CDR1 and CDR2 from the germline V gene are SGHAT and FQNNGV. The CDR3 sequence is 14 residues long. The CDR3 loop reads CASNVDRESYEQYF. The CDR3 region has the DNA TGTGCCAGCAACGTTGACAGGGAATCCTACGAGCAGTACTTC.

V gene TRBV10-3 combines with J gene TRBJ2-2; D ambiguous. This CDR3 contains 13 residues. V gave up 1 base and J gave up 6 bases, with 6 bases separating them. CDR1 and CDR2 from the germline V gene are ENHRY and SYGVKD. Here the CDR3 reads CAISEFGSGELFF. The CDR3 DNA reads TGTGCCATCAGTGAGTTTGGGTCCGGGGAGCTGTTTTTT.

The chain is built from TRBV24-1 and TRBJ1-2; 9 bases map to TRBD1. Germline V CDR1 and CDR2: KGHDR, SFDVKD. The CDR3 totals 14 residues. V lost 3 bases, J lost 6 bases, and 4 bases stayed unmatched. This chain's CDR3 is CATSDTGGINGYTF. The CDR3 DNA reads as TGTGCCACCAGTGATACAGGGGGCATTAATGGCTACACCTTC.

This chain joins TRBV9 and TRBJ1-5, with unresolved D. V was shortened by 0 bases and J by 6 bases, with 7 bases between the two germline ends. The CDR3 runs 13 residues. Looked up from germline, CDR1 is SGDLS and CDR2 is YYNGEE. CDR3 amino acids: CASSVASGQPQHF. The DNA of the CDR3 is TGTGCCAGCAGCGTAGCTAGTGGTCAGCCCCAGCATTTT.

This clonotype was seen only a few times. The rearrangement links TRBV4-3 to TRBJ1-1; D unclear. The length of the CDR3 is 16 residues. From germline, CDR1 is LGHNA and CDR2 YSLEER. V lost 0 bases and J 1 base, leaving 12 bases between the germline ends. CDR3 sequence: CASSQDLWNWNTEAFF. The CDR3, as DNA: TGCGCCAGCAGCCAAGATCTCTGGAATTGGAACACTGAAGCTTTCTTT.

This clonotype was detected a few times. The CDR3 protein is CASSLLGGAEHF. In DNA form, the CDR3 reads TGTGCCAGCAGTTTATTGGGAGGGGCAGAACATTTT. The gene calls are TRBV27 and TRBJ1-5, with D possibly matching TRBD1 (5 bases). Trimming cost V 1 base and J 16 bases, with 14 bases left between them. This CDR3 contains 12 residues. CDR1 and CDR2 (germline): MNHEY, SMNVEV (reference sequence).

This clonotype was detected only once. This rearrangement joins TRBV5-1 to TRBJ2-1; D is possibly TRBD1 (6 bases). Trimming took 0 bases from V and 6 from J, leaving 16 bases between them. CDR1 and CDR2 (germline): SGHRS, YFSETQ. The CDR3 is 16 amino acids. In DNA form, the CDR3 reads TGCGCCAGCAGCTTGGAGGGCAGGGGTAGACTCAATGAGCAGTTCTTC. Encoded protein: CASSLEGRGRLNEQFF.

The table lists this clonotype with a few counts. The chain uses TRBV10-3 and TRBJ2-7; 7 nucleotides align to TRBD2. Germline CDR1 reads ENHRY; CDR2 reads SYGVKD. The CDR3 spans 13 residues. The J segment lost 4 bases and the V segment lost 2 bases, leaving 2 bases of the junction unmatched. This chain's CDR3 is CAISESGVYEQYF. CDR3 sequence (DNA): TGTGCCATCAGTGAGAGCGGGGTTTACGAGCAGTACTTC.

The chain employs TRBV7-6 and TRBJ2-5, with 9 bases aligning to TRBD1. The germline V gene has CDR1 SGHVS and CDR2 FNYEAQ. J lost 4 bases, V lost 4 bases, and 10 bases had no gene match. The CDR3 has 16 residues. CDR3 loop: CASSSAGTGLGETQYF. The CDR3 bases are TGTGCCAGCAGCTCCGCCGGGACAGGGCTCGGAGAGACCCAGTACTTC.

The chain combines TRBV15 with TRBJ1-1; D possibly corresponds to TRBD1 (5 bases). The germline V gene encodes CDR1 LNHNV and CDR2 YYDKDF (reference sequence). V lost 5 bases and J 5 bases, leaving 12 bases between the germline ends. The CDR3 is 13 amino acids. CDR3 sequence: CATSGTEGTEAFF. The CDR3, as DNA: TGTGCCACCAGCGGGACCGAGGGAACTGAAGCTTTCTTT.

This clonotype was seen a few times. The rearrangement joins TRBV27 to TRBJ1-4; D is uncertain. CDR1 and CDR2 (germline): MNHEY, SMNVEV (reference sequence). The CDR3 has 14 residues. V was clipped by 8 bases and J by 0 bases, with 10 bases between them. The CDR3 sequence is CASGFGATNEKLFF. The CDR3 DNA sequence: TGTGCCAGCGGCTTCGGGGCAACTAATGAAAAACTGTTTTTT.

The chain joins TRBV27 to TRBJ2-1, with D perhaps matching TRBD2 (7 bases). The germline V gene has CDR1 MNHEY and CDR2 SMNVEV (reference sequence). This CDR3 contains 13 residues. Trimming took off 7 bases at V and 6 bases at J, with 13 bases between the two ends. This CDR3 is CASKRGGGNEQFF. In nucleotides, the CDR3 is TGTGCCAGCAAAAGGGGGGGAGGCAATGAGCAGTTCTTC.

DNA for the CDR3: TGTGCCAGCAGCCAAGAAGGCGTGGGGGCCCTTTGGAATGAGCAGTTCTTC. Encoded protein: CASSQEGVGALWNEQFF. V is TRBV4-2 and J is TRBJ2-1; tentatively, D is TRBD1 (6 bases). The CDR3 is 17 amino acids. V lost 0 bases, J lost 7 bases, and 19 bases lay in between. CDR1 is LGHNA and CDR2 is YNFKEQ in the germline V gene.

V is TRBV12-5 and J is TRBJ2-1; no firm D call. The ends were cut back, 3 bases at V and 5 bases at J, with 17 bases in the middle. The CDR3 length is 16 residues. Germline-derived CDR1 and CDR2 are LGHNT and FRNRAP. The CDR3 sequence is CASGLIVGMGNNEQFF. The DNA of the CDR3 is TGTGCTAGTGGTTTAATCGTGGGGATGGGGAACAATGAGCAGTTCTTC.